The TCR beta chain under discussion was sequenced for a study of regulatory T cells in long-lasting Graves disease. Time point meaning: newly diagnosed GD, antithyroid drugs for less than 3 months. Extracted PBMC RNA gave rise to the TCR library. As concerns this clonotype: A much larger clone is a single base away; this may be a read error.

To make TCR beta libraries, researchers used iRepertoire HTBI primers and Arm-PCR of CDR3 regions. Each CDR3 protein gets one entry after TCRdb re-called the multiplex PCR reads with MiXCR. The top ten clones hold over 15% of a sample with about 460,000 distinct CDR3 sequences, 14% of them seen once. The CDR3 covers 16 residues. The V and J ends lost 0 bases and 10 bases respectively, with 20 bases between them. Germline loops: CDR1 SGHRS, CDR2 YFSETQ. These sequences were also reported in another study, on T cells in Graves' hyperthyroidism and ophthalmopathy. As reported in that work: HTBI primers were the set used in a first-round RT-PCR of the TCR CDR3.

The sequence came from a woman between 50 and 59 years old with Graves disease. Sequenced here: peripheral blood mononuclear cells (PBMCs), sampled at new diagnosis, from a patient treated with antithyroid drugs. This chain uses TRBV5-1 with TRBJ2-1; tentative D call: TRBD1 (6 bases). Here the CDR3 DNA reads TGCGCCAGCAGCTTGGGGGCCCAGGGGAGCTCCTACGAGCAGTTCTTC. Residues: CASSLGAQGSSYEQFF.